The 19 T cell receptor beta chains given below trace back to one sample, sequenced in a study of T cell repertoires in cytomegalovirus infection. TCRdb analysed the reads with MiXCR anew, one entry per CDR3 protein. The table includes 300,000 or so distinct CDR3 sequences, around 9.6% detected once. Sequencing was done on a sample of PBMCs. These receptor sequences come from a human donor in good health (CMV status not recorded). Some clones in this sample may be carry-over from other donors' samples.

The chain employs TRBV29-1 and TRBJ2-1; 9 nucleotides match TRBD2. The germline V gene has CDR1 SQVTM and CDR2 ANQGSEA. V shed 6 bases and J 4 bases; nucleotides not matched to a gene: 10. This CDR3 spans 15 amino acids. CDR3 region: CSVQRTSDPYNEQFF. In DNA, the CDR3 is TGCAGCGTCCAACGGACTAGCGACCCATACAATGAGCAGTTCTTC.

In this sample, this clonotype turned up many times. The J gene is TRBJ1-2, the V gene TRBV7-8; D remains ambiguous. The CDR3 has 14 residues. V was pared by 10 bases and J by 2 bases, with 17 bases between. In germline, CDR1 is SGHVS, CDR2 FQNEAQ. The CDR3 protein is CATQALVLNYGYTF. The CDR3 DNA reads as TGTGCCACCCAAGCTTTAGTCCTGAACTATGGCTACACCTTC. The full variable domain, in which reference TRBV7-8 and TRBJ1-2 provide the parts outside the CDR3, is GAGVSQSPRYKVAKRGQDVALRCDPISGHVSLFWYQQALGQGPEFLTYFQNEAQLDKSGLPSDRFFAERPEGSVSTLKIQRTQQEDSAVYLCATQALVLNYGYTFGSGTRLTVV.

The CDR3 nucleotides are TGTGCCAGCAACTTGGACACAAAGTTCGGCGGCTACACCTTC. Translating it yields CASNLDTKFGGYTF. V and J are TRBV28 and TRBJ1-2; perhaps TRBD1 as D (5 bases). V was cut by 7 bases and J by 8 bases, with 20 bases left in between. Looked up from germline, CDR1 is MDHEN and CDR2 is SYDVKM. The CDR3 has 14 amino acids.

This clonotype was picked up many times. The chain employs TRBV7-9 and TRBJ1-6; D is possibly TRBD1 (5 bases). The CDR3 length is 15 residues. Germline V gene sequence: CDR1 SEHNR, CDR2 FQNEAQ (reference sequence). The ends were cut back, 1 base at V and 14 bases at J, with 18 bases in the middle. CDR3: CASSLGAGSLTALHF. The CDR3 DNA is TGTGCCAGCAGCTTAGGGGCAGGGTCCCTAACGGCCCTCCACTTT.

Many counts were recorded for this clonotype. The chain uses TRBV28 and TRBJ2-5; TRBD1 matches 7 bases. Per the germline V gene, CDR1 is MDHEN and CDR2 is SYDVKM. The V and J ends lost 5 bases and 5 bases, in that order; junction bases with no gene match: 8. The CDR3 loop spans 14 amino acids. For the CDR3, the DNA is TGTGCCAGCAGTCGCGAGAGGGGGCCGGAGACCCAGTACTTC. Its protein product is CASSRERGPETQYF.

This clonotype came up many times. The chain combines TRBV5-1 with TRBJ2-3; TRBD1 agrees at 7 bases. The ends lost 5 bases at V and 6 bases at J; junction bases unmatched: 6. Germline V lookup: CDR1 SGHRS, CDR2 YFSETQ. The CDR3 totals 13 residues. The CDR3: CASRGGPPDTQYF. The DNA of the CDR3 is TGCGCCAGCAGAGGGGGCCCGCCGGATACGCAGTATTTT.

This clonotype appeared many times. The CDR3 here is CASSPQGAANTGELFF. In nucleotides, the CDR3 is TGTGCCAGCAGCCCCCAGGGAGCGGCGAACACCGGGGAGCTGTTTTTT. This chain joins TRBV5-4 and TRBJ2-2; D is tentatively TRBD1 or TRBD2 (5 bases each). This CDR3 has 16 amino acids. Germline CDR1 and CDR2: SGHNT and YYREEE (reference sequence). V was shortened by 4 bases and J by 0 bases, with 13 bases between the two germline ends.

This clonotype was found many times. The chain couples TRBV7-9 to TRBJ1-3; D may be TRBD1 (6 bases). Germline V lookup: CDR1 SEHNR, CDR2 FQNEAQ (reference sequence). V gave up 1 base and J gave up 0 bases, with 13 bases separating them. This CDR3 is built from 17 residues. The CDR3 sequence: CASSLDRGQPSGNTIYF. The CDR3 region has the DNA TGTGCCAGCAGCTTAGATCGTGGACAGCCCTCTGGAAACACCATATATTTT.

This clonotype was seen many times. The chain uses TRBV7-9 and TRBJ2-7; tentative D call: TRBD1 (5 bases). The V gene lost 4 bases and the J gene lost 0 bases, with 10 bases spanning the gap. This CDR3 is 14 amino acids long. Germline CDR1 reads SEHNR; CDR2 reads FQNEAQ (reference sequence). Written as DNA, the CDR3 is TGTGCCAGCAGCTCAGGGTCGGACTCCTACGAGCAGTACTTC. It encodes CASSSGSDSYEQYF.

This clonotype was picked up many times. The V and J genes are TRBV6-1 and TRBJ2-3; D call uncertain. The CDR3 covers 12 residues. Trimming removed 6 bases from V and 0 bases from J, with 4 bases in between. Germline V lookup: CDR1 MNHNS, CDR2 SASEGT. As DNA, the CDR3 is TGTGCCAGCAGGGCTAGCACAGATACGCAGTATTTT. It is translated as CASRASTDTQYF.

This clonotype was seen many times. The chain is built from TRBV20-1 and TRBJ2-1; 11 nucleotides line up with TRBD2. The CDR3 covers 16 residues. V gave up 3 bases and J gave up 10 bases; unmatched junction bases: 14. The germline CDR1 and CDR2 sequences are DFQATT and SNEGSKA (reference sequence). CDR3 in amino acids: CSARGLTSGVVWEQFF. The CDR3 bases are TGCAGTGCTAGGGGACTGACTAGCGGGGTTGTATGGGAGCAGTTCTTC.

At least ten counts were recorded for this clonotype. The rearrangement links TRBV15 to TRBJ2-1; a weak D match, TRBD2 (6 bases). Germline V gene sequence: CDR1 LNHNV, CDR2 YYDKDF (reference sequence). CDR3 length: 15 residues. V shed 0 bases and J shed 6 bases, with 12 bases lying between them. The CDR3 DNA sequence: TGTGCCACCAGCAGAGATCGATTGGGACTCAATGAGCAGTTCTTC. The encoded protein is CATSRDRLGLNEQFF.

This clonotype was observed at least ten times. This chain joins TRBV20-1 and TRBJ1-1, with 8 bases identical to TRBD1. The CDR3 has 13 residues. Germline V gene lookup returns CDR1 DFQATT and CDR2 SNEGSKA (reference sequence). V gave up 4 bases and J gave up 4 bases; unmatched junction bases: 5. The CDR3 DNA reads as TGCAGTGCTACAGGGGGCTTAGGCACTGAAGCTTTCTTT. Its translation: CSATGGLGTEAFF.

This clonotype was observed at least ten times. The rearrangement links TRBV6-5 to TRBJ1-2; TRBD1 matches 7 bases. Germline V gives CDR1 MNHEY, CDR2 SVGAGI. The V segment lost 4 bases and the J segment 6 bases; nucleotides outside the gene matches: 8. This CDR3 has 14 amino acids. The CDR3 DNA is TGTGCCAGCAGTTCCATAAACAGGGGACATGGCTACACCTTC. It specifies CASSSINRGHGYTF.

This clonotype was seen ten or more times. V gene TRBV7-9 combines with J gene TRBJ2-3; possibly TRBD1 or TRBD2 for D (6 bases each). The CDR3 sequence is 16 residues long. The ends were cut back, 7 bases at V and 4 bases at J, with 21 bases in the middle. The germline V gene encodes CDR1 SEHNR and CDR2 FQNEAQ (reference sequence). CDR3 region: CASNFVGGLGSDTQYF. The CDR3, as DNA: TGTGCCAGCAACTTCGTAGGGGGGTTAGGCTCAGATACGCAGTATTTT.

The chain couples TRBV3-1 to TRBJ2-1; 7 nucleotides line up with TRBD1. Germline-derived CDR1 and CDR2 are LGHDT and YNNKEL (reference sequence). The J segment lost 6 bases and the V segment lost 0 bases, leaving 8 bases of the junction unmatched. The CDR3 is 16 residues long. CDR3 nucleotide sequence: TGTGCCAGCAGCCAAGATGGACAGGTTCGGGTCAATGAGCAGTTCTTC. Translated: CASSQDGQVRVNEQFF.

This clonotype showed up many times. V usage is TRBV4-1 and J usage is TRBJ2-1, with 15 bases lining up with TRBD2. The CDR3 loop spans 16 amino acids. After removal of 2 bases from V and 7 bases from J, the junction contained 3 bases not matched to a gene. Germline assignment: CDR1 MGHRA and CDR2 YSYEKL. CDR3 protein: CASSQPGTSGGNEQFF. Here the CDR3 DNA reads TGCGCCAGCAGCCAACCCGGGACTAGCGGGGGGAATGAGCAGTTCTTC.

The DNA for the CDR3 is TGCGCCAGCAGCCCCTTGGAGGTCTCCTACAATGAGCAGTTCTTC. This translates into CASSPLEVSYNEQFF. V is TRBV5-1 and J is TRBJ2-1; possibly TRBD2 for D (5 bases). With 4 bases removed from V and 0 bases from J, the gap between germline ends came to 11 bases. CDR1 and CDR2 from the germline V gene are SGHRS and YFSETQ. This CDR3 comprises 15 residues.

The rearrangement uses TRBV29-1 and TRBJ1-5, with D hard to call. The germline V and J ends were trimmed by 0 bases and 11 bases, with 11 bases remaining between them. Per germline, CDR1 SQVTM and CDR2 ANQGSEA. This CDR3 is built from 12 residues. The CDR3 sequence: CSVEELPGTQHF. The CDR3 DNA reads TGCAGCGTTGAAGAGTTACCTGGGACCCAGCATTTT. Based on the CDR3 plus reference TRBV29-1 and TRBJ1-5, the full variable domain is SAVISQKPSRDICQRGTSLTIQCQVDSQVTMMFWYRQQPGQSLTLIATANQGSEATYESGFVIDKFPISRPNLTFSTLTVSNMSPEDSSIYLCSVEELPGTQHFGDGTRLSIL.